The 16 T cell receptor beta chains presented below share a single source sample, sequenced in a study of OX40 agonist ivuxolimab in advanced cancers. Using immunoSEQ multiplex PCR, the repertoire was profiled, and TCRdb retains in-frame clones only, with some absent. The sample has around 48,000 clones, roughly 81% seen once; the top ten hold roughly 9.6%. The material was CD4+ or CD8+ T cells sorted from blood, obtained in a trial of the OX40 agonist ivuxolimab. The receptor set was obtained from an adult with an advanced solid tumor such as melanoma, head and neck, liver or kidney cancer.

This clone was seen more than once but under ten times. The rearrangement joins TRBV25-1 to TRBJ2-1; 7 nucleotides agree with TRBD2. The V gene end was trimmed by 6 bases and the J gene end by 0 bases; junction bases not matched to a gene: 5. The CDR3 is 15 residues long. Germline V CDR1 and CDR2: MGHDK, SYGVNS. CDR3 sequence reads: CASRKAGTSYNEQFF. In nucleotides, the CDR3 is TGTGCCAGCAGGAAAGCGGGGACCTCCTACAATGAGCAGTTCTTC.

The chain links TRBV11-2 to TRBJ2-6, with D unclear. The germline V gene has CDR1 SGHAT and CDR2 FQNNGV. The CDR3 consists of 14 residues. V was trimmed by 5 bases and J by 0 bases, leaving 5 bases between them. The CDR3 loop is CASSRNSGANVLTF. The CDR3 bases are TGTGCCAGCAGCCGAAACTCTGGGGCCAACGTCCTGACTTTC.

The chain uses TRBV29-1 and TRBJ2-2; D remains unclear. The ends were cut back, 0 bases at V and 6 bases at J, with 17 bases in the middle. The CDR3 length is 16 residues. Germline CDR1 is SQVTM and CDR2 is ANQGSEA. The CDR3 is CSVEEVWGFKAGELFF. CDR3 DNA sequence: TGCAGCGTTGAAGAGGTGTGGGGTTTTAAGGCCGGGGAGCTGTTTTTT.

V gene TRBV28 combines with J gene TRBJ2-7; either TRBD1 or TRBD2 may fit D (5 bases each). V was cut by 4 bases and J by 5 bases, with 21 bases left in between. CDR1 MDHEN and CDR2 SYDVKM come from the germline V gene. This CDR3 has 16 amino acids. The CDR3 spells CASSWTQILRGDEQYF. CDR3 sequence (DNA): TGTGCCAGCAGTTGGACCCAAATTTTACGAGGGGACGAGCAGTACTTC.

The rearrangement joins TRBV2 to TRBJ2-1, with 11 nucleotides matching TRBD2. The CDR3 is 16 amino acids. Germline V gene data show CDR1 as SNHLY and CDR2 as FYNNEI. V dropped 6 bases and J dropped 6; count of bases not matched to a gene: 10. The CDR3 bases are TGTGCCAGCAGCGCCCCGACTAGCGGGAAGCGCAATGAGCAGTTCTTC. This codes for CASSAPTSGKRNEQFF.

The chain joins TRBV11-2 to TRBJ2-3, with D tentatively TRBD2 (7 bases). V was pared by 8 bases and J by 2 bases, with 17 bases between. Germline CDR1 is SGHAT and CDR2 is FQNNGV. The CDR3 loop spans 15 amino acids. The CDR3 DNA sequence: TGTGCCAGCCGGGGGGCAGGGACCCACACAGATACGCAGTATTTT. Protein sequence: CASRGAGTHTDTQYF. Variable domain in full (rest from reference TRBV11-2 and TRBJ2-3): EAGVAQSPRYKIIEKRQSVAFWCNPISGHATLYWYQQILGQGPKLLIQFQNNGVVDDSQLPKDRFSAERLKGVDSTLKIQPAKLEDSAVYLCASRGAGTHTDTQYFGPGTRLTVL.

This sequence joins TRBV2 and TRBJ1-3; D is unresolved. Trimming removed 2 bases at V and 8 bases at J, with 13 bases between. Germline V gene data show CDR1 as SNHLY and CDR2 as FYNNEI. The CDR3 consists of 14 residues. The DNA of the CDR3 is TGTGCCAGCAGTGAATTTTGGGCTGGGGACACCATATATTTT. Its protein is CASSEFWAGDTIYF. The variable domain in full, completed from reference TRBV2 and TRBJ1-3, reads EPEVTQTPSHQVTQMGQEVILRCVPISNHLYFYWYRQILGQKVEFLVSFYNNEISEKSEIFDDQFSVERPDGSNFTLKIRSTKLEDSAMYFCASSEFWAGDTIYFGEGSWLTVV.

The CDR3 spells CASGTSTSYNEQFF. In DNA, the CDR3 is TGTGCCAGCGGCACATCAACCTCCTACAATGAGCAGTTCTTC. The chain recombines TRBV5-5 with TRBJ2-1; D not resolved. The germline gives CDR1 SGHKS, CDR2 YYEKEE (reference sequence). The CDR3 is made up of 14 amino acids. Trimming shortened V by 7 bases and J by 0 bases, and 11 bases separated the two germline ends.

J is TRBJ2-1 and V is TRBV30, with D possibly called TRBD1 or TRBD2 (5 bases each). CDR3 size: 16 residues. Trimming removed 0 bases at V and 1 base at J, with 13 bases between. In germline, CDR1 is GTSNPN, CDR2 SVGIG (reference sequence). CDR3 amino acids: CAWSVNGEGSYNEQFF. CDR3 bases: TGTGCCTGGAGTGTCAACGGCGAGGGGTCCTACAATGAGCAGTTCTTC.

CDR3 residues: CASSEEGGGELFF. The CDR3 DNA reads as TGTGCCAGTAGCGAGGAGGGGGGCGGGGAGCTGTTTTTT. V and J are TRBV19 and TRBJ2-2; D possibly matches TRBD1 or TRBD2 (6 bases each). V was shortened by 6 bases and J by 7 bases, with 12 bases between the two germline ends. From germline, CDR1 is LNHDA and CDR2 SQIVND (reference sequence). The CDR3 sequence is 13 residues long. The full variable domain, its missing parts supplied by reference TRBV19 and TRBJ2-2, is DGGITQSPKYLFRKEGQNVTLSCEQNLNHDAMYWYRQDPGQGLRLIYYSQIVNDFQKGDIAEGYSVSREKKESFPLTVTSAQKNPTAFYLCASSEEGGGELFFGEGSRLTVL.

This chain joins TRBV29-1 and TRBJ2-3; D uncertain. The germline V gene encodes CDR1 SQVTM and CDR2 ANQGSEA. The CDR3 has 10 residues. V lost 8 bases to trimming and J lost 2 bases, with 5 bases between them. The CDR3 bases are TGCAGCTCCTACACAGATACGCAGTATTTT. It encodes CSSYTDTQYF.

The chain employs TRBV2 and TRBJ2-7, with a possible D match to TRBD2 (5 bases). This CDR3 is 11 amino acids long. Trimming pared 2 bases from V and 7 bases from J, leaving 6 bases between. Germline V gene sequence: CDR1 SNHLY, CDR2 FYNNEI. The CDR3 sequence: CASSETGEQYF. CDR3 bases: TGTGCCAGCAGTGAAACGGGAGAGCAGTACTTC.

The chain carries TRBV6-6 and TRBJ2-3; perhaps TRBD2 as D (5 bases). V gave up 6 bases and J gave up 4 bases, with 11 bases separating them. CDR1 is MNHNY, CDR2 SVGAGI, per germline (reference sequence). The CDR3 length is 13 residues. The CDR3 sequence: CASRDLSADTQYF. In DNA form, the CDR3 reads TGTGCCAGCAGGGATCTTAGCGCAGATACGCAGTATTTT.

The chain joins TRBV30 to TRBJ1-1, with D hard to call. V was pared by 1 base and J by 1 base, with 10 bases between. CDR1 GTSNPN and CDR2 SVGIG come from the germline V gene (reference sequence). The CDR3 contains 14 residues. CDR3 region: CAWSAKTENTEAFF. CDR3 nucleotide sequence: TGTGCCTGGAGTGCTAAGACTGAGAACACTGAAGCTTTCTTT.

This clone was seen a handful of times. The J gene is TRBJ2-3, the V gene TRBV6-1; the D gene is possibly TRBD2 (6 bases). The CDR3 spans 15 residues. Looked up from germline, CDR1 is MNHNS and CDR2 is SASEGT. V lost 4 bases and J 6 bases, leaving 17 bases between the germline ends. CDR3: CASSGGLRGDDTQYF. In nucleotides, the CDR3 is TGTGCCAGCAGTGGGGGACTCCGAGGGGACGATACGCAGTATTTT.

This chain links TRBV7-2 with TRBJ2-1; the match to TRBD2 covers 8 bases. CDR1 and CDR2 from the germline V gene are SGHTA and FQGNSA. V shed 2 bases and J 5 bases; nucleotides not matched to a gene: 8. This CDR3 is 16 amino acids long. Here the CDR3 reads CASSLRAGASHNEQFF. CDR3 sequence (DNA): TGTGCCAGCAGCTTACGAGCGGGAGCTTCCCACAATGAGCAGTTCTTC.